This T cell receptor (beta chain) was recorded in a study of blood T cell repertoires in COVID-19. Using immunoSEQ multiplex PCR, the repertoire was profiled, and TCRdb retains in-frame clones only, with some absent. The data contain roughly 80,000 clones, more than 70% of them singletons. Germline CDR1 and CDR2: SEHNR and FQNEAQ (reference sequence). The CDR3 runs to 13 residues. Trimming cost V 7 bases and J 1 base, with 10 bases left between them. V is TRBV7-9 and J is TRBJ2-5; no clear D gene. The TCR comes from a man aged 55 to 70 with active or convalescent COVID-19. The specimen was peripheral blood. CDR3 sequence: CASTPEVQETQYF. The DNA for the CDR3 is TGTGCCAGCACCCCTGAGGTCCAAGAGACCCAGTACTTC.